This is a list of T cell receptor beta chains from one sample in a study of tumor and adjacent non-tumor tissue in lung cancer. TCRdb independently ran MiXCR on the multiplex PCR reads; one entry per CDR3 protein. The table shows roughly 150,000 distinct CDR3 sequences, with roughly 70% occurring only once. The sequenced sample consisted of lung tumor tissue. All receptors derive from a man aged 55-75 years with small cell lung cancer. CDR3s include the opening cysteine and the closing phenylalanine or tryptophan. Each record gives: CDR3 protein, CDR3 DNA, clone size, D gene, J gene, V gene. D genes are given only for firm matches. Not all rows give a size; the values are once, few, many and, for expanded clones, a class.

CDR3aa: CASSLAQMLGGEEFF
CDR3nt: TGTGCCAGCAGCTTAGCACAGATGCTCGGGGGTGAGGAGTTCTTC
abundance: NA
d_gene: NA
j_gene: TRBJ2-1
v_gene: TRBV11-1

CDR3aa: CASSHSVTSNEQFF
CDR3nt: TGCGCCAGCAGCCATTCGGTTACTAGCAATGAGCAGTTCTTC
abundance: NA
d_gene: NA
j_gene: TRBJ2-1
v_gene: TRBV4-1

CDR3aa: CSARNGVRGTDTEYF
CDR3nt: TGCAGTGCTAGAAATGGAGTTCGAGGCACAGATACGGAGTATTTT
abundance: NA
d_gene: NA
j_gene: TRBJ2-3
v_gene: TRBV20-1

CDR3aa: CACSVGGREPQHF
CDR3nt: TGTGCCTGTAGTGTGGGGGGAAGGGAGCCCCAGCATTTT
abundance: NA
d_gene: NA
j_gene: TRBJ1-5
v_gene: TRBV30

CDR3aa: CASTTIPNNEQFF
CDR3nt: TGTGCCAGCACAACTATCCCCAACAATGAGCAGTTCTTC
abundance: once
d_gene: NA
j_gene: TRBJ2-1
v_gene: TRBV28

CDR3aa: CANSQGQGPYNEQFF
CDR3nt: TGTGCCAACAGCCAGGGACAGGGACCCTACAATGAGCAGTTCTTC
abundance: NA
d_gene: TRBD1
j_gene: TRBJ2-1
v_gene: TRBV4-2

CDR3aa: CASSQERHHLTGELFF
CDR3nt: TGCGCCAGCAGCCAGGAACGACACCACCTAACCGGGGAGCTGTTTTTT
abundance: many
d_gene: NA
j_gene: TRBJ2-2
v_gene: TRBV4-1

CDR3aa: CASSLGGGEQFF
CDR3nt: TGTGCCAGCAGCTTGGGGGGGGGTGAGCAGTTCTTC
abundance: NA
d_gene: TRBD2
j_gene: TRBJ2-1
v_gene: TRBV11-3

CDR3aa: CATSSGTETYEQYF
CDR3nt: TGTGCCACCAGTTCCGGGACAGAGACCTACGAGCAGTACTTC
abundance: NA
d_gene: TRBD1
j_gene: TRBJ2-7
v_gene: TRBV12-3/TRBV12-4

CDR3aa: CVSSPPVGTGGEAQFF
CDR3nt: TGTGTCAGCAGTCCGCCAGTAGGGACAGGGGGCGAGGCGCAGTTCTTC
abundance: NA
d_gene: TRBD1
j_gene: TRBJ2-1
v_gene: TRBV28

CDR3aa: CASISNRGLAGGSSYNEQFF
CDR3nt: TGTGCCAGCATCTCAAATAGAGGACTAGCGGGGGGAAGCTCCTACAATGAGCAGTTCTTC
abundance: few
d_gene: TRBD2
j_gene: TRBJ2-1
v_gene: TRBV7-9

CDR3aa: CAGSLTWTQEYF
CDR3nt: TGTGCCGGCAGCTTAACCTGGACCCAAGAATACTTC
abundance: NA
d_gene: NA
j_gene: TRBJ2-5
v_gene: TRBV11-2

CDR3aa: CASTQQGQVGYTF
CDR3nt: TGCGCCAGCACCCAACAGGGGCAGGTTGGCTACACCTTC
abundance: few
d_gene: TRBD1
j_gene: TRBJ1-2
v_gene: TRBV5-1

CDR3aa: CASSYVGPPFGGELFF
CDR3nt: TGTGCCAGCAGTTACGTGGGACCTCCCTTCGGGGGGGAGCTGTTTTTT
abundance: NA
d_gene: NA
j_gene: TRBJ2-2
v_gene: TRBV6-2/TRBV6-3

CDR3aa: CSARELVRTDTQYF
CDR3nt: TGCAGTGCTAGAGAACTAGTGCGCACAGATACACAGTATTTT
abundance: NA
d_gene: NA
j_gene: TRBJ2-3
v_gene: TRBV20-1

CDR3aa: CASSQHRDRDSTRTNSPLHF
CDR3nt: TGTGCCAGCAGCCAGCATCGGGACAGGGACTCCACTCGAACAAATTCACCCCTTCACTTT
abundance: NA
d_gene: TRBD1
j_gene: TRBJ1-6
v_gene: TRBV11-3

CDR3aa: CATSLAVQETQYF
CDR3nt: TGTGCCACCAGTCTAGCGGTTCAAGAGACCCAGTACTTC
abundance: few
d_gene: TRBD2
j_gene: TRBJ2-5
v_gene: TRBV24-1

CDR3aa: CASSLGCRVAWRTDTQYF
CDR3nt: TGTGCCAGCAGCTTAGGGTGTAGGGTCGCCTGGCGGACAGATACGCAGTATTTT
abundance: NA
d_gene: NA
j_gene: TRBJ2-3
v_gene: TRBV11-2

CDR3aa: CASSLPRGAGPYNEQFF
CDR3nt: TGTGCCAGCAGTCTCCCCCGGGGAGCCGGGCCCTACAATGAGCAGTTCTTC
abundance: few
d_gene: NA
j_gene: TRBJ2-1
v_gene: TRBV28

CDR3aa: CASSKVDADNEKLFF
CDR3nt: TGTGCCAGCAGCAAAGTTGACGCAGATAATGAAAAACTGTTTTTT
abundance: NA
d_gene: NA
j_gene: TRBJ1-4
v_gene: TRBV7-9

CDR3aa: CASTRAYEQYF
CDR3nt: TGTGCCAGCACCAGGGCCTACGAGCAGTACTTC
abundance: many
d_gene: NA
j_gene: TRBJ2-7
v_gene: TRBV6-6

CDR3aa: CVSSPGKGVGDTQYF
CDR3nt: TGTGTAAGCAGCCCTGGAAAGGGCGTAGGAGATACGCAGTATTTT
abundance: NA
d_gene: NA
j_gene: TRBJ2-3
v_gene: TRBV12-3/TRBV12-4

CDR3aa: CNVEAAHYGYTF
CDR3nt: TGCAACGTTGAAGCCGCCCACTATGGCTACACCTTC
abundance: once
d_gene: NA
j_gene: TRBJ1-2
v_gene: TRBV29-1

CDR3aa: CASSYSGTAYYGYTF
CDR3nt: TGTGCCAGCAGTTACTCTGGGACAGCCTACTATGGCTACACCTTC
abundance: many
d_gene: TRBD1
j_gene: TRBJ1-2
v_gene: TRBV6-5

CDR3aa: CSAREPGGSYNEQLF
CDR3nt: TGCAGTGCTCGCGAGCCGGGGGGGTCCTACAATGAGCAGCTCTTC
abundance: NA
d_gene: TRBD2
j_gene: TRBJ2-1
v_gene: TRBV20-1

CDR3aa: CACRNDDGRTEYVYTF
CDR3nt: TGTGCCTGCAGAAACGACGATGGCCGGACAGAATATGTCTACACCTTC
abundance: NA
d_gene: NA
j_gene: TRBJ1-2
v_gene: TRBV6-6

CDR3aa: CASSFNENTDMQYF
CDR3nt: TGTGCCAGCAGTTTTAACGAAAACACAGATATGCAGTATTTT
abundance: NA
d_gene: NA
j_gene: TRBJ2-3
v_gene: TRBV11-3

CDR3aa: CSAMGLGVGGTPYNEQFF
CDR3nt: TGCAGTGCTATGGGCCTCGGGGTGGGAGGTACACCCTACAATGAGCAGTTCTTC
abundance: NA
d_gene: NA
j_gene: TRBJ2-1
v_gene: TRBV20-1

CDR3aa: CAIGRNQETQYF
CDR3nt: TGTGCCATCGGACGGAACCAAGAGACCCAGTACTTC
abundance: NA
d_gene: NA
j_gene: TRBJ2-5
v_gene: TRBV12-3/TRBV12-4

CDR3aa: CASTIRVGAGVGGDLFF
CDR3nt: TGTGCCAGCACGATTCGTGTAGGAGCGGGAGTTGGCGGGGACCTGTTTTTT
abundance: NA
d_gene: TRBD2
j_gene: TRBJ2-2
v_gene: TRBV6-1

CDR3aa: CASTRTANTEAFF
CDR3nt: TGTGCCAGCACTAGGACAGCGAACACTGAAGCTTTCTTT
abundance: many
d_gene: NA
j_gene: TRBJ1-1
v_gene: TRBV6-5

CDR3aa: CASNQVGPSGYEQYF
CDR3nt: TGCGCCAGCAACCAAGTGGGCCCCTCCGGGTACGAGCAGTACTTC
abundance: NA
d_gene: NA
j_gene: TRBJ2-7
v_gene: TRBV4-1

CDR3aa: CASSLNPGSVAQFF
CDR3nt: TGTGCCAGCAGCTTAAATCCAGGGAGTGTCGCACAGTTCTTC
abundance: NA
d_gene: NA
j_gene: TRBJ2-1
v_gene: TRBV11-2

CDR3aa: CSARGTWNQETQYF
CDR3nt: TGCAGTGCTAGAGGAACTTGGAACCAAGAGACCCAGTACTTC
abundance: NA
d_gene: NA
j_gene: TRBJ2-5
v_gene: TRBV20-1

CDR3aa: CASNGGCSYEQHF
CDR3nt: TGTGCCAGCAACGGCGGGTGTTCATACGAGCAGCACTTC
abundance: NA
d_gene: NA
j_gene: TRBJ2-7
v_gene: TRBV6-2/TRBV6-3

CDR3aa: CANHPGTGDYGYTF
CDR3nt: TGTGCCAACCATCCCGGGACAGGGGACTATGGCTACACCTTC
abundance: once
d_gene: TRBD1
j_gene: TRBJ1-2
v_gene: TRBV28

CDR3aa: CSARTGEGEETQYF
CDR3nt: TGCAGTGCTCGGACAGGGGAGGGCGAAGAGACCCAGTACTTC
abundance: few
d_gene: TRBD1
j_gene: TRBJ2-5
v_gene: TRBV20-1

CDR3aa: CASSELALLAHEQYF
CDR3nt: TGTGCCAGCAGTGAGCTTGCACTACTGGCTCACGAGCAGTACTTC
abundance: NA
d_gene: NA
j_gene: TRBJ2-7
v_gene: TRBV6-1

CDR3aa: CSAVRGPSSYEQYF
CDR3nt: TGCAGCGCTGTACGGGGGCCAAGCTCCTACGAGCAGTACTTC
abundance: NA
d_gene: NA
j_gene: TRBJ2-7
v_gene: TRBV29-1

CDR3aa: CSARSTRGINEQFF
CDR3nt: TGCAGTGCTAGAAGCACTAGAGGTATCAATGAGCAGTTCTTC
abundance: NA
d_gene: NA
j_gene: TRBJ2-1
v_gene: TRBV20-1

CDR3aa: CARSLGCLSEQHF
CDR3nt: TGTGCCAGAAGTTTAGGGTGCTTAAGTGAGCAGCACTTC
abundance: NA
d_gene: NA
j_gene: TRBJ2-7
v_gene: TRBV12-3/TRBV12-4

CDR3aa: CASSLYRYQGTGELFF
CDR3nt: TGTGCCAGCAGCTTGTATCGGTATCAGGGCACCGGGGAGCTGTTTTTT
abundance: few
d_gene: NA
j_gene: TRBJ2-2
v_gene: TRBV5-6